The entry that follows covers one T cell receptor (beta chain) sequence. Its specificity is not known. The CDR3 extends over 13 amino acids. The V gene's germline CDR1 is KGHSH and CDR2 LQKENI. V was cut by 2 bases and J by 3 bases, with 7 bases left in between. This sample was taken from a study of T cells after posttransplantation cyclophosphamide. Points from the study as a whole: Blood and skin or GI T cell repertoires showed limited TRB overlap. TRB clonality was highly associated with recipient CMV seropositivity and reactivation.

Cyclophosphamide on days +3 and +4 followed busulfan-fludarabine conditioning and a marrow graft. Libraries were prepared by immunoSEQ multiplex PCR; TCRdb keeps only in-frame clonotypes and omits some of them. The repertoire holds 5,000 to 6,000 clones, with approximately 75% as singletons. Sample: PBMCs, taken after allogeneic stem cell transplant with posttransplant cyclophosphamide. The TCR comes from a male patient between 60 and 69 years old who received an allogeneic stem cell transplant from an unrelated donor, was CMV-positive, and had no GVHD. Some T cells may originate from the graft donor. The chain has TRBV18 and TRBJ1-2; D not certain. In DNA, the CDR3 is TGTGCCAGCTCACCAGAGGTGGACTATGGCTACACCTTC. It translates to CASSPEVDYGYTF.